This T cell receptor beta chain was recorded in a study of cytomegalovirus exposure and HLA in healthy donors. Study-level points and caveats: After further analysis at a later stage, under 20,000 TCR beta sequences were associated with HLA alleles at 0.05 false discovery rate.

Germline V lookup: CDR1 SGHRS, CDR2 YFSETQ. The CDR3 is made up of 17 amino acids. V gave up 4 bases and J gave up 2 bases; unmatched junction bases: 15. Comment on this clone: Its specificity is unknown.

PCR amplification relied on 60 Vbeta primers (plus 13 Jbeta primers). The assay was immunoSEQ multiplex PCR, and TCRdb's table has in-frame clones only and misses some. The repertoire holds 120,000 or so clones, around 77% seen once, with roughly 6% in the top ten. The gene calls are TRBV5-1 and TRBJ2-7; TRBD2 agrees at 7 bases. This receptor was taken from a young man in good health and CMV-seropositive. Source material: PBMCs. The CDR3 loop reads CASSPGPSGGVTYEQYF. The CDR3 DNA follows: TGCGCCAGCAGCCCCGGGCCTAGCGGAGGAGTAACCTACGAGCAGTACTTC.